The clone carrying this T cell receptor beta chain was seen only a few times. Antigen: not known. A multiplex PCR was run with 60 Vbeta primers and 13 Jbeta primers. TCRdb's table, derived via immunoSEQ multiplex PCR, lists solely in-frame clones and lacks some. The data hold around 130,000 clones, with 75% to 85% observed a single time. Germline loops: CDR1 MRHNA, CDR2 SNTAGT. The junction had 2 bases not matched to a gene; V was cut back by 6 bases and J by 3 bases. This CDR3 contains 14 residues. The sample comes from a study of cytomegalovirus exposure and HLA in healthy donors. Overall study context: About 85 million unique TCRs from HLA-typed donors were held in an early release of data. Overall study findings and caveats: There was a cluster of highly shared sequence variants that was likely a sequencing artifact. Researchers catalogued about 150 TCR beta chains as cytomegalovirus-associated.

Healthy individuals who donated bone marrow served as the donors. The receptor's source is a woman between 18 and 29 years old in good health and CMV-seropositive. Sequencing used PBMCs. The gene calls are TRBV6-4 and TRBJ2-3, with TRBD1 matching 11 bases. The DNA of the CDR3 is TGTGCCAGCAGCGGGACAGGGGGTACAGATACGCAGTATTTT. Its protein product is CASSGTGGTDTQYF.